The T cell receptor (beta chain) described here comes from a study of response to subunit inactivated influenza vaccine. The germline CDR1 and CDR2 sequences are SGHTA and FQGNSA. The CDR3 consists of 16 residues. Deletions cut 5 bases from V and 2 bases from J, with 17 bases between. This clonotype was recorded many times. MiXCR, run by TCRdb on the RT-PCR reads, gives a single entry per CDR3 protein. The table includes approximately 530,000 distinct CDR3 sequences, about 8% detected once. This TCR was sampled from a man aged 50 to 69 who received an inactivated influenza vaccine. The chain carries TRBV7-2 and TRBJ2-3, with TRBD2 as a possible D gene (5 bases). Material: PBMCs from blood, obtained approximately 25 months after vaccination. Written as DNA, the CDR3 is TGTGCCAGCAGCCCGGGATCTTATACTTACACAGATACGCAGTATTTT. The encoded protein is CASSPGSYTYTDTQYF.